The next 24 T cell receptor beta chains were all read from a single sample in a study of a mutant IDH1 vaccine in newly diagnosed glioma. Sequencing was performed with immunoSEQ multiplex PCR; in TCRdb, only in-frame clones are kept and a portion is missing. Among approximately 60,000 clones listed, roughly 87% were seen once. These TCRs' antigens remain unknown. The time point denotes: week 47, end of study. Mutant IDH1 20-mer peptide, at 300 ug, made up each vaccine dose, with topical imiquimod. Sequences were derived from PBMCs, sampled from a glioma patient whose treatment included an IDH1 peptide vaccine. The receptors stem from a woman between 45 and 65 years old with glioma.

V gene TRBV7-9 combines with J gene TRBJ1-1, with 12 bases aligning to TRBD1. This CDR3 comprises 15 residues. The V segment lost 5 bases and the J segment 3 bases; nucleotides outside the gene matches: 4. Germline V lookup: CDR1 SEHNR, CDR2 FQNEAQ (reference sequence). CDR3 residues: CASSPGTGGDTEAFF. The DNA of the CDR3 is TGTGCCAGCAGCCCTGGGACAGGGGGCGACACTGAAGCTTTCTTT.

This rearrangement joins TRBV7-2 to TRBJ2-5, with 12 bases identical to TRBD2. V dropped 8 bases and J dropped 0; count of bases not matched to a gene: 1. CDR3 length: 14 amino acids. Germline CDR1 SGHTA, CDR2 FQGNSA. CDR3 region: CASRLAGDQETQYF. As DNA, the CDR3 is TGTGCCAGCCGACTAGCGGGGGACCAAGAGACCCAGTACTTC. The entire variable domain, with the rest obtained from reference TRBV7-2 and TRBJ2-5, is as follows: GAGVSQSPSNKVTEKGKDVELRCDPISGHTALYWYRQSLGQGLEFLIYFQGNSAPDKSGLPSDRFSAERTGGSVSTLTIQRTQQEDSAVYLCASRLAGDQETQYFGPGTRLLVL.

The chain recombines TRBV5-1 with TRBJ2-3; 8 bases fit TRBD1. CDR1 and CDR2 (germline): SGHRS, YFSETQ. The CDR3 loop spans 14 amino acids. The trim removed 4 bases at V and 5 bases at J, leaving 6 bases unmatched. The CDR3 is CASSPRQGKDTQYF. CDR3 in DNA: TGCGCCAGCAGCCCGAGACAGGGGAAAGATACGCAGTATTTT. Full variable domain (remainder filled in from reference TRBV5-1 and TRBJ2-3): KAGVTQTPRYLIKTRGQQVTLSCSPISGHRSVSWYQQTPGQGLQFLFEYFSETQRNKGNFPGRFSGRQFSNSRSEMNVSTLELGDSALYLCASSPRQGKDTQYFGPGTRLTVL.

The V gene is TRBV4-2, the J gene TRBJ2-7, with D maybe TRBD1 (8 bases). Germline loops: CDR1 LGHNA, CDR2 YNFKEQ. Trimming took 1 base from V and 3 from J, leaving 16 bases between them. This CDR3 has 16 amino acids. The CDR3 protein is CASSQGTTGGGYEQYF. DNA of the CDR3: TGTGCCAGCAGCCAAGGCACCACAGGGGGGGGCTACGAGCAGTACTTC.

The CDR3 region has the DNA TGTGCCAGCAGCTTAATGACCGGGACAGGGGGCTACGAGCAGTACTTC. Its protein is CASSLMTGTGGYEQYF. The rearrangement joins TRBV5-6 to TRBJ2-7; 11 positions match TRBD1. The CDR3 runs 16 residues. The V gene end was trimmed by 2 bases and the J gene end by 3 bases; junction bases not matched to a gene: 7. The germline V gene has CDR1 SGHDT and CDR2 YYEEEE.

The V and J genes are TRBV5-1 and TRBJ1-5, with D perhaps matching TRBD1 (5 bases). Trimming stripped 4 bases from V and 0 bases from J, with 11 bases between. CDR3 size: 15 residues. CDR1 and CDR2 from the germline V gene are SGHRS and YFSETQ. The CDR3 DNA reads TGCGCCAGCAGCCCTGACAGTAGTAGCAATCAGCCCCAGCATTTT. Amino acid sequence: CASSPDSSSNQPQHF.

The table lists this clone with a few counts. This CDR3 reads CASSQRPGPDSNQPQHF. In DNA, the CDR3 is TGCGCCAGCAGCCAGCGCCCGGGACCGGATAGCAATCAGCCCCAGCATTTT. The chain joins TRBV4-3 to TRBJ1-5; a possible D gene is TRBD1 (5 bases). V was trimmed by 3 bases and J by 0 bases, leaving 15 bases between them. CDR3 size: 17 residues. Germline CDR1 reads LGHNA; CDR2 reads YSLEER.

The chain is built from TRBV5-5 and TRBJ2-7, with D unclear. With 5 bases removed from V and 3 bases from J, the gap between germline ends came to 12 bases. The CDR3 is 13 amino acids. Germline V gene data show CDR1 as SGHKS and CDR2 as YYEKEE (reference sequence). The CDR3 loop is CASSAKTDYEQYF. In DNA, the CDR3 is TGTGCCAGCAGTGCCAAGACCGACTACGAGCAGTACTTC.

V gene TRBV27 combines with J gene TRBJ2-7; D may be TRBD2 (7 bases). There are 15 residues in the CDR3. The V end lost 0 bases, the J end lost 5 bases, and 14 bases lay between the germline ends. CDR1 MNHEY and CDR2 SMNVEV come from the germline V gene (reference sequence). As DNA, the CDR3 is TGTGCCAGCAGTTTATCGCGGGGGCCGCGCGACGAGCAGTACTTC. Amino acids: CASSLSRGPRDEQYF.

This clone has just one count. This chain connects TRBV7-2 to TRBJ2-3; D may match TRBD1 or TRBD2 (6 bases each). This CDR3 is built from 15 residues. Germline loops: CDR1 SGHTA, CDR2 FQGNSA. Trimming left V 1 base short and J 1 base short, with 9 bases between. CDR3 coding DNA: TGTGCCAGCAGCTTAGGTGGGGGGCGCACAGATACGCAGTATTTT. It is translated as CASSLGGGRTDTQYF. The full variable domain, with the rest looked up from reference TRBV7-2 and TRBJ2-3, is GAGVSQSPSNKVTEKGKDVELRCDPISGHTALYWYRQSLGQGLEFLIYFQGNSAPDKSGLPSDRFSAERTGGSVSTLTIQRTQQEDSAVYLCASSLGGGRTDTQYFGPGTRLTVL.

This chain uses TRBV10-3 with TRBJ2-5, with 7 bases matching TRBD1. This CDR3 spans 14 amino acids. V dropped 6 bases and J dropped 5; count of bases not matched to a gene: 9. CDR1 ENHRY and CDR2 SYGVKD come from the germline V gene. CDR3 DNA: TGTGCCATCAGCCAAGACAGGGTGTTGGAGACCCAGTACTTC. It translates to CAISQDRVLETQYF.

The CDR3 loop reads CASSPGQGGDTQYF. The CDR3, as DNA: TGTGCCAGCAGCCCCGGACAGGGCGGGGATACGCAGTATTTT. The V call is TRBV7-2, the J call TRBJ2-3, with 8 bases aligning to TRBD1. CDR1 is SGHTA and CDR2 is FQGNSA in the germline V gene. This CDR3 is built from 14 residues. V was clipped by 5 bases and J by 6 bases; unmatched bases: 7.

The chain joins TRBV19 to TRBJ1-6; 9 nucleotides agree with TRBD1. Germline V CDR1 and CDR2: LNHDA, SQIVND (reference sequence). The ends lost 5 bases at V and 6 bases at J; junction bases unmatched: 8. The CDR3 spans 16 residues. CDR3 coding DNA: TGTGCCAGTAGTGCCCAGACAGGGGGAGGTAATTCACCCCTCCACTTT. It encodes CASSAQTGGGNSPLHF.

The CDR3 region has the DNA TGTGCCAGCAGTACAGGGCTCAACTATGGCTACACCTTC. As protein: CASSTGLNYGYTF. This chain joins TRBV6-1 and TRBJ1-2; D is possibly TRBD1 (6 bases). The CDR3 is 13 amino acids. Germline V gene lookup returns CDR1 MNHNS and CDR2 SASEGT. V gave up 5 bases and J gave up 2 bases, with 9 bases separating them.

The V gene is TRBV2, the J gene TRBJ2-7; 11 nucleotides line up with TRBD1. Trimming took 4 bases from V and 2 from J; bases not matched to a gene: 4. Germline CDR1 is SNHLY and CDR2 is FYNNEI. The CDR3 totals 15 residues. The DNA of the CDR3 is TGTGCCAGCAGTGTGGACAGGGGGCGCCCCTACGAGCAGTACTTC. Protein product: CASSVDRGRPYEQYF. Supplemented by reference TRBV2 and TRBJ2-7, the full variable domain reads EPEVTQTPSHQVTQMGQEVILRCVPISNHLYFYWYRQILGQKVEFLVSFYNNEISEKSEIFDDQFSVERPDGSNFTLKIRSTKLEDSAMYFCASSVDRGRPYEQYFGPGTRLTVT.

The V call is TRBV11-2, the J call TRBJ1-6, with 9 bases aligning to TRBD1. The ends lost 3 bases at V and 15 bases at J; junction bases unmatched: 3. Germline assignment: CDR1 SGHAT and CDR2 FQNNGV. This CDR3 region has 12 residues. Written as DNA, the CDR3 is TGTGCCAGCAGCTTTGGGACAGGGTTCCTCCACTTT. It yields the protein CASSFGTGFLHF.

In its sample, this clone was seen a few times. The chain's CDR3 is CASRPDRDTEAFF. CDR3 coding DNA: TGTGCCAGCAGACCGGACAGGGACACTGAAGCTTTCTTT. The V gene is TRBV6-1, the J gene TRBJ1-1, with 8 bases lining up with TRBD1. V was clipped by 6 bases and J by 3 bases; unmatched bases: 3. Germline loops: CDR1 MNHNS, CDR2 SASEGT. This CDR3 spans 13 amino acids.

The gene calls are TRBV5-5 and TRBJ2-3; TRBD1 matches at 8 bases. CDR3 length: 15 residues. Germline-derived CDR1 and CDR2 are SGHKS and YYEKEE (reference sequence). The V segment lost 2 bases and the J segment 5 bases; nucleotides outside the gene matches: 7. The CDR3 bases are TGTGCCAGCAGCTTCCGACAGGGGTTCGGAGATACGCAGTATTTT. Its translation is CASSFRQGFGDTQYF.

The chain has TRBV5-4 and TRBJ1-2, with 7 bases aligning to TRBD1. This CDR3 has 13 amino acids. V lost 6 bases and J lost 3; bases outside the gene matches: 5. Germline loops: CDR1 SGHNT, CDR2 YYREEE (reference sequence). This chain's CDR3 is CASKRQGDYGYTF. The CDR3 coding sequence is TGTGCCAGCAAAAGACAGGGTGACTATGGCTACACCTTC.

The V call is TRBV7-9, the J call TRBJ2-3; D may be TRBD2 (6 bases). The CDR3 is 13 amino acids. Between the trimmed V and J ends, which lost 7 bases and 4 bases, there was a span of 12 bases. Germline lookup yields CDR1 SEHNR and CDR2 FQNEAQ (reference sequence). The CDR3 DNA sequence: TGTGCCAGCAAGGCGGGGAATCCAGATACGCAGTATTTT. Its translation is CASKAGNPDTQYF.

This sequence joins TRBV30 and TRBJ1-5; unclear D gene. This CDR3 contains 13 residues. The V and J ends lost 3 bases and 6 bases respectively, with 12 bases between them. Germline V gene sequence: CDR1 GTSNPN, CDR2 SVGIG (reference sequence). The CDR3 sequence is CAWRAQVGQPQHF. Here the CDR3 DNA reads TGTGCCTGGAGAGCCCAGGTGGGTCAGCCCCAGCATTTT.

This clone has just one count. The rearrangement uses TRBV7-2 and TRBJ2-1; 15 nucleotides agree with TRBD2. Trimming removed 4 bases from V and 7 bases from J; junction bases left unmatched: 8. CDR3 length equals 17 residues. The germline V gene has CDR1 SGHTA and CDR2 FQGNSA. CDR3 sequence reads: CASSWTSGGAGGNEQFF. CDR3 nucleotide sequence: TGTGCCAGCAGCTGGACTAGCGGGGGGGCCGGTGGAAATGAGCAGTTCTTC.

The CDR3 loop is CASRRQSSGANVLTF. DNA for the CDR3: TGTGCCAGCAGGCGACAGAGCTCTGGGGCCAACGTCCTGACTTTC. The chain recombines TRBV2 with TRBJ2-6; TRBD1 is a possible D gene (5 bases). The V end lost 6 bases, the J end lost 0 bases, and 9 bases lay between the germline ends. The CDR3 runs to 15 residues. Germline lookup yields CDR1 SNHLY and CDR2 FYNNEI.

The genes are TRBV7-8 and TRBJ1-1; D remains ambiguous. The germline V gene encodes CDR1 SGHVS and CDR2 FQNEAQ. The germline V and J ends were trimmed by 4 bases and 4 bases, with 10 bases remaining between them. The CDR3 has 13 residues. Here the CDR3 DNA reads TGTGCCAGCAGCTCACATGCACGCACTGAAGCTTTCTTT. Protein product: CASSSHARTEAFF.